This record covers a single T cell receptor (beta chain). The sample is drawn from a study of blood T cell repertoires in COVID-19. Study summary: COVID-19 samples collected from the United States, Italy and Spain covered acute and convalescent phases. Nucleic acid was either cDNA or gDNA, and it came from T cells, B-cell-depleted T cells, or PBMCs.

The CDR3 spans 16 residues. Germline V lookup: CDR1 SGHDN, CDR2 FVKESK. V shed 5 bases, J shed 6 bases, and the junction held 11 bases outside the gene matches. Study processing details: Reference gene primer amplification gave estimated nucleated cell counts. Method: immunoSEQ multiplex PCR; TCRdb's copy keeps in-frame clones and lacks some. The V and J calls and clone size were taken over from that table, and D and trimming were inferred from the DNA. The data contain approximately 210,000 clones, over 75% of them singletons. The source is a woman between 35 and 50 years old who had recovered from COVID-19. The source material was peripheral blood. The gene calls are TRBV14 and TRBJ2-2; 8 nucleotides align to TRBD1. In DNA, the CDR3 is TGTGCCAGCAGCACCCGACAGGGGCTGGTATCCGGGGAGCTGTTTTTT. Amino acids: CASSTRQGLVSGELFF.